These T cell receptor beta chains were read from a single sample in a study of molecular identifiers for immune sequencing clone quantification. TCRdb recomputed calls from the PCR reads with MiXCR, one row per CDR3 protein. The table has 460,000 or so distinct CDR3 sequences, about 20% seen once. Sequenced sample: naive CD8+ T cells from blood, with Jurkat cell RNA spiked in. These receptors were collected from a human donor in good health. Some libraries in this study had Jurkat cell RNA spiked in. Both conserved end residues are part of each CDR3. Fields, in order: V gene, clone size, D gene, J gene, CDR3 protein, CDR3 DNA. The D gene is left open where the match is weak. Clone size, where shown, is once, few, many, or a class for clones that have expanded.

V: TRBV2
size: .
D: TRBD1
J: TRBJ1-5
CDR3: CASSEGTGFQPQHF
DNA: TGTGCCAGCAGTGAAGGGACAGGGTTTCAGCCCCAGCATTTT

V: TRBV6-5
size: few
D: TRBD2
J: TRBJ2-1
CDR3: CASSKTSGGANEQFF
DNA: TGTGCCAGCAGTAAGACTAGCGGGGGGGCCAATGAGCAGTTCTTC

V: TRBV12-3/TRBV12-4
size: .
D: TRBD2
J: TRBJ2-5
CDR3: CASSPRGSGGFMRTQYF
DNA: TGTGCCAGCAGTCCCCGGGGGAGCGGGGGGTTTATGAGGACCCAGTACTTC

V: TRBV7-9
size: few
D: .
J: TRBJ1-4
CDR3: CASSPYNEKLFF
DNA: TGTGCCAGCAGCCCTTATAATGAAAAACTGTTTTTT

V: TRBV12-3/TRBV12-4
size: many
D: TRBD1
J: TRBJ1-2
CDR3: CASSSGTAYGYTF
DNA: TGTGCCAGCAGTTCCGGGACAGCCTATGGCTACACCTTC

V: TRBV19
size: many
D: .
J: TRBJ1-5
CDR3: CASNHGGNQPQHF
DNA: TGTGCCAGTAACCACGGTGGCAATCAGCCCCAGCATTTT

V: TRBV9
size: .
D: .
J: TRBJ2-7
CDR3: CASSVEGGGSYEQYF
DNA: TGTGCCAGCAGCGTTGAGGGGGGGGGTTCCTACGAGCAGTACTTC

V: TRBV20-1
size: many
D: .
J: TRBJ2-7
CDR3: CSGQVIAYEQYF
DNA: TGCAGTGGACAGGTTATAGCCTACGAGCAGTACTTC

V: TRBV27
size: many
D: .
J: TRBJ1-1
CDR3: CASSPTRGATEAFF
DNA: TGTGCCAGCAGTCCCACGCGGGGTGCGACTGAAGCTTTCTTT

V: TRBV4-1
size: many
D: TRBD1
J: TRBJ2-1
CDR3: CASGTWGQGYNEQFF
DNA: TGCGCCAGTGGGACGTGGGGACAGGGGTACAATGAGCAGTTCTTC

V: TRBV6-2/TRBV6-3
size: many
D: .
J: TRBJ2-6
CDR3: CASSSPRLSGANVLTF
DNA: TGTGCCAGCAGTTCTCCCCGGCTCTCTGGGGCCAACGTCCTGACTTTC

V: TRBV11-2
size: few
D: TRBD2
J: TRBJ2-7
CDR3: CASSLVVSGLASAYEQYF
DNA: TGTGCCAGCAGCTTAGTTGTTAGCGGACTAGCGTCAGCCTACGAGCAGTACTTC

V: TRBV2
size: .
D: .
J: TRBJ1-5
CDR3: CASSPPEQPQHF
DNA: TGTGCCAGCAGTCCCCCTGAGCAGCCCCAGCATTTT

V: TRBV5-1
size: many
D: .
J: TRBJ2-7
CDR3: CASSPEDWNTYEQYF
DNA: TGCGCCAGCAGCCCGGAGGACTGGAACACCTACGAGCAGTACTTC

V: TRBV6-2/TRBV6-3
size: .
D: .
J: TRBJ2-1
CDR3: CASSFELGTYNEQFF
DNA: TGTGCCAGCAGTTTCGAACTAGGGACATACAATGAGCAGTTCTTC

V: TRBV20-1
size: few
D: TRBD1
J: TRBJ2-7
CDR3: CSAMTQGVGYEQYF
DNA: TGCAGTGCTATGACCCAGGGGGTTGGATACGAGCAGTACTTC

V: TRBV19
size: .
D: .
J: TRBJ2-3
CDR3: CASTNPGGTEITSTDTQYF
DNA: TGTGCCAGTACCAATCCGGGCGGGACAGAAATTACCAGCACAGATACGCAGTATTTT

V: TRBV5-5
size: many
D: .
J: TRBJ1-1
CDR3: CASTERAEAFF
DNA: TGTGCCAGCACCGAAAGGGCCGAAGCTTTCTTT

V: TRBV7-2
size: .
D: .
J: TRBJ1-1
CDR3: CASILSGENTEAFF
DNA: TGTGCCAGCATCTTATCAGGGGAGAACACTGAAGCTTTCTTT

V: TRBV7-9
size: many
D: .
J: TRBJ1-1
CDR3: CASIPVGGPRTEAFF
DNA: TGTGCCAGCATCCCGGTAGGGGGGCCTCGCACTGAAGCTTTCTTT

V: TRBV4-3
size: few
D: .
J: TRBJ2-7
CDR3: CASSQYRGAEQYF
DNA: TGCGCCAGCAGCCAATATAGGGGGGCCGAGCAGTACTTC

V: TRBV4-1
size: .
D: .
J: TRBJ1-5
CDR3: CASSKTEYSNQPQHF
DNA: TGCGCCAGCAGCAAGACAGAATATAGCAATCAGCCCCAGCATTTT

V: TRBV20-1
size: many
D: .
J: TRBJ2-1
CDR3: CSARATKLGEQFF
DNA: TGCAGTGCTAGAGCCACGAAACTGGGTGAGCAGTTCTTC

V: TRBV20-1
size: few
D: .
J: TRBJ2-5
CDR3: CSARVIPPTPQETQYF
DNA: TGCAGTGCTAGAGTGATCCCACCAACACCTCAAGAGACCCAGTACTTC

V: TRBV5-1
size: many
D: .
J: TRBJ2-6
CDR3: CASSQGRTAHSGANVLTF
DNA: TGCGCCAGCAGCCAGGGGCGGACAGCTCACTCTGGGGCCAACGTCCTGACTTTC

V: TRBV28
size: few
D: TRBD2
J: TRBJ2-2
CDR3: CASSPRGEMNTGELFF
DNA: TGTGCCAGCAGTCCCCGGGGGGAGATGAACACCGGGGAGCTGTTTTTT